This passage covers 21 T cell receptor beta chains from one sample sequenced in a study of T cell repertoires in cytomegalovirus infection. A single record per CDR3 protein comes from TCRdb applying MiXCR to the reads. The sample holds hundreds of thousands of distinct CDR3 sequences; 15% to 20% are singletons and the top ten take about 12%. Sequenced input: PBMCs. Every receptor here comes from a human donor in good health (CMV status not recorded). Some clones in this sample may be carry-over from other donors' samples.

Many counts were recorded for this clonotype. V and J are TRBV27 and TRBJ1-1; TRBD1 is a possible D gene (5 bases). Germline CDR1 MNHEY, CDR2 SMNVEV (reference sequence). This CDR3 has 13 residues. The V end was cut by 10 bases, the J end by 2 bases, with 14 bases between. The CDR3 coding sequence is TGTGCCACCAGGGATGGGTTTAACACTGAAGCTTTCTTT. Translation gives CATRDGFNTEAFF.

There are many counts of this clonotype. The J gene is TRBJ1-6, the V gene TRBV7-9; TRBD1 matches 8 bases. Germline V CDR1 and CDR2: SEHNR, FQNEAQ (reference sequence). The CDR3 sequence is 15 residues long. Losses at the gene ends were 4 bases for V and 7 bases for J; bases not matched to a gene: 6. CDR3 region: CASSSRTGRNSPLHF. The CDR3 DNA is TGTGCCAGCAGCTCCAGGACAGGGAGGAATTCACCCCTCCACTTT.

Many counts were recorded for this clonotype. V gene TRBV28 combines with J gene TRBJ1-2; TRBD1 agrees at 8 bases. The J segment lost 2 bases and the V segment lost 1 base, leaving 3 bases of the junction unmatched. The CDR3 covers 15 residues. Looked up from germline, CDR1 is MDHEN and CDR2 is SYDVKM. The CDR3 sequence is CASSLSTGDNYGYTF. In DNA, the CDR3 is TGTGCCAGCAGTTTATCGACAGGGGACAACTATGGCTACACCTTC.

The chain has TRBV20-1 and TRBJ2-7; tentatively, D is TRBD1 or TRBD2 (5 bases each). Trimming pared 4 bases from V and 2 bases from J, leaving 12 bases between. This CDR3 has 13 amino acids. Germline V gene sequence: CDR1 DFQATT, CDR2 SNEGSKA (reference sequence). The CDR3 DNA follows: TGCAGTGCTACCCGGGACCGGCCCTACGAGCAGTACTTC. This sequence encodes CSATRDRPYEQYF.

This clonotype turned up a few times. For the CDR3, the DNA is TGTGCCAGCAGTTTCTTCCCCGGAGAAACAAGGTTCAATCAGCCCCAGCATTTT. This sequence encodes CASSFFPGETRFNQPQHF. The rearrangement joins TRBV6-2 or TRBV6-3 to TRBJ1-5, with no clear D. Looked up from germline, CDR1 is MNHEY and CDR2 is SVGEGT. This CDR3 region has 18 residues. Trimming pared 4 bases from V and 3 bases from J, leaving 22 bases between.

This clonotype showed up just a few times. The chain has TRBV19 and TRBJ2-3, with 8 bases aligning to TRBD2. Germline-derived CDR1 and CDR2 are LNHDA and SQIVND (reference sequence). This CDR3 is built from 13 residues. V shed 6 bases, J shed 5 bases, and the junction held 4 bases outside the gene matches. The CDR3 region has the DNA TGTGCCAGTAGGTCGGGGGGGGTAGATACGCAGTATTTT. This sequence encodes CASRSGGVDTQYF.

The V gene is TRBV25-1, the J gene TRBJ2-5; no clear D gene. The V end was cut by 2 bases, the J end by 5 bases, with 12 bases between. Germline V CDR1 and CDR2: MGHDK, SYGVNS. This CDR3 region has 14 residues. As DNA, the CDR3 is TGTGCCAGCAGTGAAGGAGTTCGTCGGGAGACCCAGTACTTC. This sequence encodes CASSEGVRRETQYF. The whole variable domain, remainder taken from reference TRBV25-1 and TRBJ2-5, is EADIYQTPRYLVIGTGKKITLECSQTMGHDKMYWYQQDPGMELHLIHYSYGVNSTEKGDLSSESTVSRIRTEHFPLTLESARPSHTSQYLCASSEGVRRETQYFGPGTRLLVL.

This clonotype was detected a few times. This chain uses TRBV12-3 or TRBV12-4 with TRBJ2-1; 10 nucleotides match TRBD1. V lost 3 bases, J lost 8 bases, and 7 bases stayed unmatched. This CDR3 region has 15 residues. As DNA, the CDR3 is TGTGCCAGCAGTTTCAATGGACAGGGGGACGATGAGCAGTTCTTC. Encoded protein: CASSFNGQGDDEQFF.

This clonotype was seen many times. The gene calls are TRBV6-1 and TRBJ1-2, with 10 bases fitting TRBD1. J was trimmed by 6 bases and V by 3 bases; bases with no gene match: 7. CDR3 length equals 15 residues. Germline CDR1 reads MNHNS; CDR2 reads SASEGT. The CDR3 sequence is CASSDGPGTGDGYTF. CDR3 nucleotide sequence: TGTGCCAGCAGTGACGGCCCCGGGACAGGGGATGGCTACACCTTC.

The chain recombines TRBV20-1 with TRBJ2-7; 11 bases align to TRBD1. V lost 6 bases to trimming and J lost 3 bases; unmatched junction nucleotides: 4. Germline V gene lookup returns CDR1 DFQATT and CDR2 SNEGSKA (reference sequence). The CDR3 has 13 amino acids. CDR3 bases: TGCAGTGCCGCCGGGACAGGGGGCTACGAGCAGTACTTC. Translating gives CSAAGTGGYEQYF.

V is TRBV29-1 and J is TRBJ2-7, with TRBD2 matching 7 bases. The V segment lost 5 bases and the J segment 5 bases; nucleotides outside the gene matches: 15. The CDR3 is 15 amino acids. Germline CDR1 reads SQVTM; CDR2 reads ANQGSEA. CDR3 nucleotide sequence: TGCAGCGTTAGTTACGGACGGGGGAGGGTGAACGAGCAGTACTTC. It specifies CSVSYGRGRVNEQYF.

This chain links TRBV15 with TRBJ2-1, with 8 bases aligning to TRBD2. Germline V CDR1 and CDR2: LNHNV, YYDKDF (reference sequence). J lost 7 bases, V lost 3 bases, and 11 bases had no gene match. The CDR3 sequence is 16 residues long. CDR3 coding DNA: TGTGCCACCAGCAGGGGATTGTCGGGGGGGCGAAATGAGCAGTTCTTC. This codes for CATSRGLSGGRNEQFF.

This clonotype showed up just a few times. The chain joins TRBV20-1 to TRBJ1-1; tentatively, D is TRBD1 (5 bases). Germline CDR1 reads DFQATT; CDR2 reads SNEGSKA (reference sequence). V lost 5 bases to trimming and J lost 5 bases, with 21 bases between them. The CDR3 loop spans 15 amino acids. The CDR3 DNA is TGCAGTGCTCTCCAAGGTAGGGACGCGGGGACTGAAGCTTTCTTT. Residues: CSALQGRDAGTEAFF.

The J gene is TRBJ2-7, the V gene TRBV28, with D perhaps matching TRBD1 (5 bases). V was cut by 5 bases and J by 2 bases, with 16 bases left in between. This CDR3 is built from 15 residues. CDR1 and CDR2 from the germline V gene are MDHEN and SYDVKM. The CDR3 DNA is TGTGCCAGCAGTAATGAAGGGGATCCTCCCTACGAGCAGTACTTC. Its translation: CASSNEGDPPYEQYF.

This clonotype occurred many times. This rearrangement joins TRBV7-2 to TRBJ1-4; 10 bases are a match to TRBD1. Losses at the gene ends were 6 bases for V and 8 bases for J; bases not matched to a gene: 9. Germline V gene data show CDR1 as SGHTA and CDR2 as FQGNSA. The length of the CDR3 is 15 residues. The CDR3 DNA reads TGTGCCAGCAGTTCCGACAGGGGGCGCTCGGAAAAACTGTTTTTT. Its translation is CASSSDRGRSEKLFF.

This clonotype occurred a few times. The chain is built from TRBV7-2 and TRBJ2-1; weak D call: TRBD2 (6 bases). There are 14 residues in the CDR3. From germline, CDR1 is SGHTA and CDR2 FQGNSA. V lost 3 bases and J 9 bases, leaving 15 bases between the germline ends. CDR3 loop: CASSLGVRGGEQFF. CDR3 nucleotides: TGTGCCAGCAGCTTGGGGGTTCGGGGAGGTGAGCAGTTCTTC.

As for this clonotype: At one end the junction does not follow the germline gene, possibly because of a read error. The chain recombines TRBV5-5 with TRBJ2-1; D unresolved. In germline, CDR1 is SGHKS, CDR2 YYEKEE (reference sequence). The CDR3 is made up of 14 amino acids. The CDR3 DNA sequence: TGTCCCAGCAGCTTGGTGTCTAGATACAATGAGCAGTTCTTC. Its translation: CPSSLVSRYNEQFF. Full variable domain (remainder filled in from reference TRBV5-5 and TRBJ2-1): DAGVTQSPTHLIKTRGQQVTLRCSPISGHKSVSWYQQVLGQGPQFIFQYYEKEERGRGNFPDRFSARQFPNYSSELNVNALLLGDSALYLCPSSLVSRYNEQFFGPGTRLTVL.

The chain couples TRBV6-6 to TRBJ1-1; 7 nucleotides agree with TRBD1. The CDR3 contains 14 residues. Germline CDR1 MNHNY, CDR2 SVGAGI (reference sequence). Unmatched junction bases numbered 5, after V lost 6 bases and J lost 1 base. DNA of the CDR3: TGTGCCAGCAGCCATGACAGGGAGAACACTGAAGCTTTCTTT. This codes for CASSHDRENTEAFF.

The CDR3 loop reads CATETSRNYEQYF. CDR3 DNA sequence: TGTGCCACCGAGACATCGCGGAACTACGAGCAGTACTTC. This chain uses TRBV28 with TRBJ2-7; D not certain. The CDR3 is 13 amino acids. Germline V gives CDR1 MDHEN, CDR2 SYDVKM. Trimming cost V 10 bases and J 3 bases, with 16 bases left between them.

Here the CDR3 reads CASSATPGLAGGNEQFF. CDR3 DNA: TGTGCCAGCAGTGCTACCCCGGGACTAGCGGGGGGCAATGAGCAGTTCTTC. The rearrangement links TRBV27 to TRBJ2-1, with TRBD2 identical over 15 bases. The V gene's germline CDR1 is MNHEY and CDR2 SMNVEV (reference sequence). V shed 5 bases and J 6 bases; nucleotides not matched to a gene: 8. The length of the CDR3 is 17 residues.

The chain carries TRBV28 and TRBJ2-7; tentatively, D is TRBD1 or TRBD2 (6 bases each). The CDR3 is 16 residues long. Per the germline V gene, CDR1 is MDHEN and CDR2 is SYDVKM. Between the trimmed V and J ends, which lost 6 bases and 3 bases, there was a span of 21 bases. CDR3 in DNA: TGTGCCAGCAGAGGGGGGACGCGTTCTCCCTACTACGAGCAGTACTTC. It translates to CASRGGTRSPYYEQYF.